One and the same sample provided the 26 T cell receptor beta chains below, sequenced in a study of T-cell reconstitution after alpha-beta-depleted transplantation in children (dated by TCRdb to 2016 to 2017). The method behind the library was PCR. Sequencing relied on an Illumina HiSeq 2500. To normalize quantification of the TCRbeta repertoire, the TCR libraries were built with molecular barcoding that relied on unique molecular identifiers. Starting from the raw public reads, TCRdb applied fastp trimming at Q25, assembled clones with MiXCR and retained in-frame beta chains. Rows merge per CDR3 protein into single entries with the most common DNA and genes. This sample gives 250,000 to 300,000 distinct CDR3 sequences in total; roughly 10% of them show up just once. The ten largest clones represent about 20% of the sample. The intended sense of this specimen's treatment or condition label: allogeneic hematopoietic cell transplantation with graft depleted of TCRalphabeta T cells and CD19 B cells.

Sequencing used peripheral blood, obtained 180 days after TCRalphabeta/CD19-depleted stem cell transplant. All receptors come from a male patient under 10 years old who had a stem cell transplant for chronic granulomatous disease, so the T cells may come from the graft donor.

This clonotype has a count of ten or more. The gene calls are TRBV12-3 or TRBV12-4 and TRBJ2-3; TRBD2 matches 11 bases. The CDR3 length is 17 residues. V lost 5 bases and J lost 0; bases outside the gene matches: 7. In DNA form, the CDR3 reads TGTGCCAGCAGTCGAATGACTAGCGGGACTAGCACAGATACGCAGTATTTT. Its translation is CASSRMTSGTSTDTQYF.

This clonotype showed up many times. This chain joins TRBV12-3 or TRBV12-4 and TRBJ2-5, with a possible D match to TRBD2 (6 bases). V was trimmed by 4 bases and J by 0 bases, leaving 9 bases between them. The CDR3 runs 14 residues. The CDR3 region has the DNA TGTGCCAGCAGTTCTGGGACTCACCAAGAGACCCAGTACTTC. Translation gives CASSSGTHQETQYF.

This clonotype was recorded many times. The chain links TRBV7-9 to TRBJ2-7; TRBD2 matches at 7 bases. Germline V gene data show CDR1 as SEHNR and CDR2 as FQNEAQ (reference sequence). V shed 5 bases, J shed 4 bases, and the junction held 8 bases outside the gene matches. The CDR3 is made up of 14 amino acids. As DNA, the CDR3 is TGTGCCAGCAGCCACGACGTGGGAGGGTACGAGCAGTACTTC. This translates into CASSHDVGGYEQYF.

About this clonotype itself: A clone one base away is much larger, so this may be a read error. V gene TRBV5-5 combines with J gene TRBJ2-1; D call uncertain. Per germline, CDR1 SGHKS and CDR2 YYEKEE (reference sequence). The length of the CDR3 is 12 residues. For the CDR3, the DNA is TGTGCCAGCAGCTTGCAGGTCAATGAGCAGATCTTC. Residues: CASSLQVNEQIF.

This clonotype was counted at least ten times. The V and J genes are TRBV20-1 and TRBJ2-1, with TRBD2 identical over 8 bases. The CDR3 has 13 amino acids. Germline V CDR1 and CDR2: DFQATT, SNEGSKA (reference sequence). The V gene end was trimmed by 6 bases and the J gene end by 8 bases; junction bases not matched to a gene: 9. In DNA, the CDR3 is TGCAGTGCATGGAGCGGGAGCATCGATGAGCAGTTCTTC. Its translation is CSAWSGSIDEQFF.

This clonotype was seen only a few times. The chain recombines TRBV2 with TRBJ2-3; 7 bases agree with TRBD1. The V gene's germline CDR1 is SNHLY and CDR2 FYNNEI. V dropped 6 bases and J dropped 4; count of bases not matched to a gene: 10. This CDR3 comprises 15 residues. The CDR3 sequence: CASRGSDRAPDTQYF. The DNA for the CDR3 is TGTGCCAGCAGAGGATCCGACAGGGCGCCAGATACGCAGTATTTT.

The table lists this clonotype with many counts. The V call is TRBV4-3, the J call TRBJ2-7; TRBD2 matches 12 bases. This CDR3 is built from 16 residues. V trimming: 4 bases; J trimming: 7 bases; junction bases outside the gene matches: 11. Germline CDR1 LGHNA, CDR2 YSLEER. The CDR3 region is CASSPILAGGPGEQYF. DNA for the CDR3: TGCGCCAGCAGCCCGATTCTAGCGGGAGGGCCAGGGGAGCAGTACTTC.

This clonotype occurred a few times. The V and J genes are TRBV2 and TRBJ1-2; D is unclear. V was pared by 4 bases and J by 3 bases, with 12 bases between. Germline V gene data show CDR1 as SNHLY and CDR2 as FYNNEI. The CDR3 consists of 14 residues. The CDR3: CASSADTTYYGYTF. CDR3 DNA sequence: TGTGCCAGCAGTGCTGACACAACCTACTATGGCTACACCTTC. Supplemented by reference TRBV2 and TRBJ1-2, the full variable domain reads EPEVTQTPSHQVTQMGQEVILRCVPISNHLYFYWYRQILGQKVEFLVSFYNNEISEKSEIFDDQFSVERPDGSNFTLKIRSTKLEDSAMYFCASSADTTYYGYTFGSGTRLTVV.

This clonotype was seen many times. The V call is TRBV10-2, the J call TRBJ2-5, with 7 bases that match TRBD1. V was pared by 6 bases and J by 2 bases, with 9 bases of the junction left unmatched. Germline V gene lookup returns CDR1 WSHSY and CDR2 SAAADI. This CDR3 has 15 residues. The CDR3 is CASSHRQGGQETQYF. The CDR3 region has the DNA TGCGCCAGCAGCCATCGACAGGGCGGGCAAGAGACCCAGTACTTC.

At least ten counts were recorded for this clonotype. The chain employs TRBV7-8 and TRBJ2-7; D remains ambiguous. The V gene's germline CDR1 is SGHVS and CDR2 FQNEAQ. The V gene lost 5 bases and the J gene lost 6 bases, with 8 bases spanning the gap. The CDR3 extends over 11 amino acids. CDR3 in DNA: TGTGCCAGCAGCCTCCATTTCGAGCAGTACTTC. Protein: CASSLHFEQYF.

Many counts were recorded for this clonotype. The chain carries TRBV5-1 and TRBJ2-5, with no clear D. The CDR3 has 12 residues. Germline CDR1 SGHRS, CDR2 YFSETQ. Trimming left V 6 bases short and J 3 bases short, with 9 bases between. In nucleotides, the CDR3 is TGCGCCAGCACCCATACTGAAGAGACCCAGTACTTC. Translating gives CASTHTEETQYF.

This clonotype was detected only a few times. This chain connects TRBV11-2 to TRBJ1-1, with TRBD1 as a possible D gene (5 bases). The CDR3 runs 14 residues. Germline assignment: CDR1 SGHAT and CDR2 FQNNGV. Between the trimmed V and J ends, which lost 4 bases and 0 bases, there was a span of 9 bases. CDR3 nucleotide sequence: TGTGCCAGCAGCTGGGGGGGAATGAACACTGAAGCTTTCTTT. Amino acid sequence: CASSWGGMNTEAFF. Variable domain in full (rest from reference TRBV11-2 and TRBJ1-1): EAGVAQSPRYKIIEKRQSVAFWCNPISGHATLYWYQQILGQGPKLLIQFQNNGVVDDSQLPKDRFSAERLKGVDSTLKIQPAKLEDSAVYLCASSWGGMNTEAFFGQGTRLTVV.

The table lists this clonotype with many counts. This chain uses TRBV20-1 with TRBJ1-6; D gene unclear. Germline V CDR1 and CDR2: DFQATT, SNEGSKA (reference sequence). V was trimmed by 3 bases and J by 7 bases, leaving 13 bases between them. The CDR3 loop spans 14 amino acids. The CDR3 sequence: CSASRLRSNSPLHF. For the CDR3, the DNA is TGCAGTGCTAGCCGGCTGAGGTCCAATTCACCCCTCCACTTT.

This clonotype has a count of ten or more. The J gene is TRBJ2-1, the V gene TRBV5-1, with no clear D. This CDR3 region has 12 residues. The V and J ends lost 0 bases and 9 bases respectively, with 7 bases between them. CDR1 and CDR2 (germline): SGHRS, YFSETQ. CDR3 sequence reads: CASSLAFSEQFF. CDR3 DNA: TGCGCCAGCAGCTTGGCTTTTAGTGAGCAGTTCTTC. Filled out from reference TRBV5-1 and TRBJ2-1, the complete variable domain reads KAGVTQTPRYLIKTRGQQVTLSCSPISGHRSVSWYQQTPGQGLQFLFEYFSETQRNKGNFPGRFSGRQFSNSRSEMNVSTLELGDSALYLCASSLAFSEQFFGPGTRLTVL.

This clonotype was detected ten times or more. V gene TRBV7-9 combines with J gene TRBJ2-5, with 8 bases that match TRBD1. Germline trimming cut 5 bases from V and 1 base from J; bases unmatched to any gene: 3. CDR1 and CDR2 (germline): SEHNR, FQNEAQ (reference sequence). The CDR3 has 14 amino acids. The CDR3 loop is CASSLDRVQETQYF. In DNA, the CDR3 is TGTGCCAGCAGCCTGGACAGGGTCCAAGAGACCCAGTACTTC. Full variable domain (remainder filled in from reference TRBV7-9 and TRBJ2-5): DTGVSQNPRHKITKRGQNVTFRCDPISEHNRLYWYRQTLGQGPEFLTYFQNEAQLEKSRLLSDRFSAERPKGSFSTLEIQRTEQGDSAMYLCASSLDRVQETQYFGPGTRLLVL.

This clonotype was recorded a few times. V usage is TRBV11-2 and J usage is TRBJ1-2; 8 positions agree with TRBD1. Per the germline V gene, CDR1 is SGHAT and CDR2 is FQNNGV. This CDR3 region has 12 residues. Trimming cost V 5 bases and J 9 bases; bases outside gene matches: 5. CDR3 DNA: TGTGCCAGCAGCCCAGGGGGCCCGAGCTACACCTTC. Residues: CASSPGGPSYTF.

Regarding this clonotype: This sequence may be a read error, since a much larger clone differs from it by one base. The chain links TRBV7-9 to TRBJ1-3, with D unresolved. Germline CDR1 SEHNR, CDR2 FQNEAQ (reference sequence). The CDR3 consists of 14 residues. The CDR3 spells CVSRPVGVGNTIYF. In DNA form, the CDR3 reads TGTGTCAGCAGGCCGGTTGGGGTTGGAAACACCATATATTTT.

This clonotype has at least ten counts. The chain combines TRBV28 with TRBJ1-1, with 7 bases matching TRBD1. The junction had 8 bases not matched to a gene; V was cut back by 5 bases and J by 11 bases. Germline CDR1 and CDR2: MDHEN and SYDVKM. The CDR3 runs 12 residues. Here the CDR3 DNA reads TGTGCCAGCAGTCTGACAGGGAGGGACGCTTTCTTT. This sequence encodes CASSLTGRDAFF.

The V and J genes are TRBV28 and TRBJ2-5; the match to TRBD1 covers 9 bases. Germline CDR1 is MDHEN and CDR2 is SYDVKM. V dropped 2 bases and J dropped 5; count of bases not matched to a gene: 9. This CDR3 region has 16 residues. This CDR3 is CASSLISGTGRETQYF. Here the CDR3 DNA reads TGTGCCAGCAGTTTAATAAGCGGGACAGGGCGGGAGACCCAGTACTTC.

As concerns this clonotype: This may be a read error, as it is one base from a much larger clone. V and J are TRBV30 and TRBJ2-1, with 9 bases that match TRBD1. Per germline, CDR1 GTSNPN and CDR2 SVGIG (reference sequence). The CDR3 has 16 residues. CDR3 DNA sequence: TGTGCCTGGAGTGTACAGGGGACAGGGACCTACAATGAGCTGTTCTTC. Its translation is CAWSVQGTGTYNELFF.

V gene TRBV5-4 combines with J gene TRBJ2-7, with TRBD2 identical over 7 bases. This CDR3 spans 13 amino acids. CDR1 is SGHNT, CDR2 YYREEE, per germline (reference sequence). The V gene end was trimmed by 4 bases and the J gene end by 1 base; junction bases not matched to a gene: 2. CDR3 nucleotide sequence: TGTGCCAGCAGCCGAGCGGGATCCTACGAGCAGTACTTC. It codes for CASSRAGSYEQYF.

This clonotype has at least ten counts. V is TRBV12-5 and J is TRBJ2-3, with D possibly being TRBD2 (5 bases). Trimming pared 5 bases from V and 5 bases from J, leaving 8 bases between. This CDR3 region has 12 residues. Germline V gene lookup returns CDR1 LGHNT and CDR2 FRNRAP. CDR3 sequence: CASGPREDTQYF. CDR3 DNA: TGTGCTAGTGGTCCACGGGAAGATACGCAGTATTTT.

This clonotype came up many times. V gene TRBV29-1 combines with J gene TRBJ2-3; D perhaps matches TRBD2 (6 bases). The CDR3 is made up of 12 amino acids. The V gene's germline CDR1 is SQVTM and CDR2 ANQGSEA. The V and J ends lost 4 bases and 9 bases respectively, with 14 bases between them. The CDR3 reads CSVGGWGLTQYF. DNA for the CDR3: TGCAGCGTTGGGGGATGGGGACTCACGCAGTATTTT.

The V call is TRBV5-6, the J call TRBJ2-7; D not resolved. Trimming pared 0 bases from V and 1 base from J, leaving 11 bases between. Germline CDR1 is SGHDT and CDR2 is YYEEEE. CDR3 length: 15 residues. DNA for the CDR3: TGTGCCAGCAGCTTGGTGACAAACCCTTCCTACGAGCAGTACTTC. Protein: CASSLVTNPSYEQYF.

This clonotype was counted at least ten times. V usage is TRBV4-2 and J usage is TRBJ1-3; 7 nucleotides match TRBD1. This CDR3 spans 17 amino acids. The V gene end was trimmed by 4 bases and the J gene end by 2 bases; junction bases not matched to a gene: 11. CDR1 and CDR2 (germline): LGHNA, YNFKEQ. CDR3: CASSLERQGGAGNTIYF. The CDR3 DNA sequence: TGTGCCAGCAGCCTAGAAAGACAGGGAGGCGCTGGAAACACCATATATTTT.

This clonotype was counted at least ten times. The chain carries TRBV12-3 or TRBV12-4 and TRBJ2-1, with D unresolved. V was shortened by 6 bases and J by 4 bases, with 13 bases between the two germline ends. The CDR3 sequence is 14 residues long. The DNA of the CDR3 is TGTGCCAGCAGCCCGGCCTTCCTATACAATGAGCAGTTCTTC. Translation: CASSPAFLYNEQFF.